This T cell receptor beta chain was obtained from a study of T cell responses to AZD1222 COVID-19 vaccine. Across the whole study: Pooling of second doses given at about 4 or about 12 weeks was done. Study outcomes and limitations: Sampling captured repertoires only after the peak T cell response. Two doses of AZD1222 preceded a rise in Spike-specific TCR breadth and depth.

Only in-frame clones appear in the TCRdb table, and some are missing; sequencing was by immunoSEQ multiplex PCR. Among roughly 120,000 clones, roughly 93% were seen once, and the ten largest hold 2.5% to 3.5%. This CDR3 has 14 amino acids. Trimming removed 1 base from V and 2 bases from J, with 7 bases in between. The germline V gene has CDR1 SGHNT and CDR2 YENEEA. With regard to this clone: The antigen is undetermined.

This receptor was taken from an adult in good health. The sequences come from peripheral blood, collected on day 0 of AZD1222 vaccination. The chain employs TRBV11-3 and TRBJ2-3, with D possibly being TRBD1 (6 bases). CDR3 nucleotides: TGTGCCAGCAGCTTAGGACAGGACACAGATACGCAGTATTTT. Its protein is CASSLGQDTDTQYF. Using reference TRBV11-3 and TRBJ2-3 for the parts outside the CDR3, the full variable domain is EAGVVQSPRYKIIEKKQPVAFWCNPISGHNTLYWYLQNLGQGPELLIRYENEEAVDDSQLPKDRFSAERLKGVDSTLKIQPAELGDSAVYLCASSLGQDTDTQYFGPGTRLTVL.